One and the same sample provided the 10 T cell receptor beta chains below, sequenced in a study of cytomegalovirus exposure and HLA in healthy donors. The PCR made use of 60 Vbeta and 13 Jbeta primers. Repertoires were generated with immunoSEQ multiplex PCR, while TCRdb's copy carries only in-frame clones and drops some. The top ten clones hold 2.5% to 3.5% of a sample with a few hundred thousand clones, more than 80% of them seen once. Specimen: PBMCs. These receptors were taken from a man aged 30 to 45 in good health and CMV-seronegative.

The rearrangement joins TRBV6-6 to TRBJ1-2, with 9 bases that match TRBD1. Germline assignment: CDR1 MNHNY and CDR2 SVGAGI (reference sequence). This CDR3 has 14 residues. With V trimmed by 2 bases and J by 4 bases, 2 bases remained unmatched. CDR3 DNA: TGTGCCAGCAGTTACGGGACAGGGAGCTATGGCTACACCTTC. Amino acids: CASSYGTGSYGYTF.

On this clone itself: Other DNA sequences in this specimen translate into the identical CDR3. This chain uses TRBV15 with TRBJ1-1, with no clear D. The CDR3 contains 15 residues. Per the germline V gene, CDR1 is LNHNV and CDR2 is YYDKDF (reference sequence). Trimming removed 0 bases from V and 2 bases from J, with 10 bases in between. This CDR3 is CATSRDQRFNTEAFF. In DNA, the CDR3 is TGTGCCACCAGCAGAGATCAGCGGTTTAACACTGAAGCTTTCTTT.

The chain employs TRBV5-6 and TRBJ2-1, with a tentative D call TRBD2 (5 bases). The CDR3 has 15 residues. V was pared by 6 bases and J by 0 bases, with 13 bases between. Germline V gene data show CDR1 as SGHDT and CDR2 as YYEEEE. The CDR3 DNA reads as TGTGCCAGCATCGAGGGTTACAGCTCCTACAATGAGCAGTTCTTC. It is translated as CASIEGYSSYNEQFF.

The chain uses TRBV28 and TRBJ2-1, with D possibly being TRBD2 (6 bases). V was pared by 3 bases and J by 5 bases, with 26 bases between. Germline CDR1 and CDR2: MDHEN and SYDVKM. The CDR3 spans 19 residues. The CDR3 coding sequence is TGTGCCAGCAGTTTGATGGAACGGGGGTGGCTAAACCGGGACAATGAGCAGTTCTTC. It yields the protein CASSLMERGWLNRDNEQFF.

The V and J genes are TRBV10-3 and TRBJ1-1; 9 bases are shared with TRBD1. Germline trimming cut 4 bases from V and 1 base from J; bases unmatched to any gene: 4. The CDR3 has 15 residues. CDR1 and CDR2 (germline): ENHRY, SYGVKD. The CDR3 bases are TGTGCCATCAGTGGGACAGGGGTTTGGAACACTGAAGCTTTCTTT. Translated, it gives CAISGTGVWNTEAFF.

This chain links TRBV6-5 with TRBJ2-3; 8 bases align to TRBD1. Trimming took 6 bases from V and 3 from J; bases not matched to a gene: 5. Germline CDR1 MNHEY, CDR2 SVGAGI. The CDR3 runs to 14 residues. CDR3: CASSRTGTTDTQYF. The CDR3 nucleotides read TGTGCCAGCAGCCGGACAGGGACGACAGATACGCAGTATTTT.

This clone was picked up a small number of times. This sequence joins TRBV5-1 and TRBJ1-4, with 7 bases that match TRBD1. The CDR3 is made up of 16 amino acids. Germline-derived CDR1 and CDR2 are SGHRS and YFSETQ. Germline trimming cut 0 bases from V and 7 bases from J; bases unmatched to any gene: 9. CDR3 loop: CASSLVPRGRGEKLFF. CDR3 in DNA: TGCGCCAGCAGCTTGGTTCCTAGGGGGCGAGGTGAAAAACTGTTTTTT.

This clone was observed a single time. V and J are TRBV11-2 and TRBJ2-7; TRBD2 might be the D (6 bases). Germline loops: CDR1 SGHAT, CDR2 FQNNGV. The CDR3 spans 15 residues. Between the trimmed V and J ends, which lost 5 bases and 3 bases, there was a span of 17 bases. Written as DNA, the CDR3 is TGTGCCAGCAGCGCTATGGGACTTAGAAACTACGAGCAGTACTTC. It codes for CASSAMGLRNYEQYF.

The chain uses TRBV2 and TRBJ1-2; 9 bases fit TRBD1. V lost 6 bases to trimming and J lost 4 bases; unmatched junction nucleotides: 3. The CDR3 sequence is 13 residues long. Per germline, CDR1 SNHLY and CDR2 FYNNEI. Here the CDR3 DNA reads TGTGCCAGCAGAGGGACAGGGAGCTATGGCTACACCTTC. Translated: CASRGTGSYGYTF.

This rearrangement joins TRBV7-3 to TRBJ2-7, with a tentative D call TRBD2 (5 bases). Trimming took off 0 bases at V and 5 bases at J, with 8 bases between the two ends. CDR1 and CDR2 (germline): SGHTA, FQGTGA. The CDR3 runs to 13 residues. The CDR3 DNA is TGTGCCAGCAGCTTAACAAATAGCGACGAGCAGTACTTC. This gives the protein CASSLTNSDEQYF. The full variable domain, with the rest looked up from reference TRBV7-3 and TRBJ2-7, is GAGVSQTPSNKVTEKGKYVELRCDPISGHTALYWYRQSLGQGPEFLIYFQGTGAADDSGLPNDRFFAVRPEGSVSTLKIQRTERGDSAVYLCASSLTNSDEQYFGPGTRLTVT.